This TCR beta chain derives from a study of glioma-infiltrating T cells after dendritic cell vaccination. Time point meaning: after dendritic cell vaccination, including at tumor progression/relapse. Fresh-frozen tumor tissue and more than two years of survival data were available for all. The CDR3 is 15 residues long. The V gene's germline CDR1 is MNHNY and CDR2 SVGAGI (reference sequence). The J segment lost 7 bases and the V segment lost 2 bases, leaving 6 bases of the junction unmatched. Sequenced by immunoSEQ multiplex PCR; TCRdb stores in-frame clones only, minus some. This sample has 90,000 to 110,000 clones; about 90% occur once, and the top ten carry 2.5% to 3.5%.

The sequence was collected from a human donor with glioblastoma. Sequenced material: blood, taken after dendritic cell vaccination. The rearrangement uses TRBV6-6 and TRBJ2-1; 9 nucleotides line up with TRBD2. The DNA for the CDR3 is TGTGCCAGCAGTTACCCAGGGCTAGCGGGAAATGAGCAGTTCTTC. This translates into CASSYPGLAGNEQFF.